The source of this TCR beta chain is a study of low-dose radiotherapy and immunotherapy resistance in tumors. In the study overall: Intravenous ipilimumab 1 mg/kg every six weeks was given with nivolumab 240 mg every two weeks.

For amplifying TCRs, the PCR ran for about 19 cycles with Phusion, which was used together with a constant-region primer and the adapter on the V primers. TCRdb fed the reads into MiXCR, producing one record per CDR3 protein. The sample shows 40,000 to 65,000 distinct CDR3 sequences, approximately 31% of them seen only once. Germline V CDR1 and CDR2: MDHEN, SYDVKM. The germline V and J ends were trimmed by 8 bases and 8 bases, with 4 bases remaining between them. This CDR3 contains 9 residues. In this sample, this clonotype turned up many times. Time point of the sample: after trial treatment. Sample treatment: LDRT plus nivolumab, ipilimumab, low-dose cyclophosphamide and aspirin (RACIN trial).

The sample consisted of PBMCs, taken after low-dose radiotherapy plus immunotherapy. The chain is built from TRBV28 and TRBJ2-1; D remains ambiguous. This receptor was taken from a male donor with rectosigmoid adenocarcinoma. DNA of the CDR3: TGTGCCAGCGGGGATGAGCAGTTCTTC. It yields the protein CASGDEQFF.